The clone carrying this T cell receptor beta chain has only a few counts. The antigen is not known. This sample is part of a study of T cell responses to AZD1222 COVID-19 vaccine. Study findings and constraints: Repertoire collection took place solely once the T cell response had peaked.

Data came from immunoSEQ multiplex PCR; TCRdb stores just in-frame clones and leaves some out. The table records some 150,000 clones, around 91% of them present only once. The clonotype comes from an adult in good health. The sample consisted of peripheral blood, taken on day 0 of AZD1222 vaccination.

CDR3 loop: CASSITYEQYF. The CDR3 region has the DNA TGTGCCAGCAGTATTACCTACGAGCAGTACTTC. The chain has TRBV2 and TRBJ2-7; D gene ambiguous. Germline V lookup: CDR1 SNHLY, CDR2 FYNNEI. CDR3 size: 11 residues. Trimming left V 5 bases short and J 2 bases short, with 4 bases between. Full variable domain (outside the CDR3, taken from reference TRBV2 and TRBJ2-7): EPEVTQTPSHQVTQMGQEVILRCVPISNHLYFYWYRQILGQKVEFLVSFYNNEISEKSEIFDDQFSVERPDGSNFTLKIRSTKLEDSAMYFCASSITYEQYFGPGTRLTVT.